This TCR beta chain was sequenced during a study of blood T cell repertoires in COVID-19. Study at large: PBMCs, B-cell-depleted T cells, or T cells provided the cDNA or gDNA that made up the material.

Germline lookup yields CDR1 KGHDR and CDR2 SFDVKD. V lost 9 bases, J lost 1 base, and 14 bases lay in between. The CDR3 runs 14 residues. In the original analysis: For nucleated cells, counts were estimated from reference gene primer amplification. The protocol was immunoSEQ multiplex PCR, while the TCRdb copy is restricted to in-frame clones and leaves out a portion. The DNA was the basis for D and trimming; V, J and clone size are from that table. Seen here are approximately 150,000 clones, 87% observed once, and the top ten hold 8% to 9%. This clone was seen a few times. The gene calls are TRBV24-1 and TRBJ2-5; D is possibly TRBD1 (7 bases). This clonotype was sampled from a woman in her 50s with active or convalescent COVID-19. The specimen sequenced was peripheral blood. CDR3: CATGGTAPQETQYF. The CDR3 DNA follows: TGTGCCACCGGAGGGACAGCTCCCCAAGAGACCCAGTACTTC.